The entry that follows covers one T cell receptor (beta chain) sequence. Profiling relied on immunoSEQ multiplex PCR, and the TCRdb table lists in-frame clones only, not all of them. The sample has 25,000 to 30,000 clones; about 88% are singletons. The data are from a study of OX40 agonist ivuxolimab in advanced cancers. Enrollment shut out patients with autoimmune disease history or systemic immunosuppression. V was pared by 1 base and J by 6 bases, with 6 bases between. The CDR3 spans 12 residues. Germline CDR1 and CDR2: LNHNV and YYDKDF (reference sequence). This specimen consisted of CD4+ or CD8+ T cells sorted from blood, obtained in a trial of the OX40 agonist ivuxolimab. The rearrangement links TRBV15 to TRBJ1-1; D ambiguous. This TCR derives from an adult with an advanced solid tumor such as melanoma, head and neck, liver or kidney cancer. The CDR3 is CATSRVASEAFF. The CDR3 nucleotides are TGTGCCACCAGCAGAGTTGCCTCTGAAGCTTTCTTT.